This T cell receptor beta chain was documented in a study of blood T cell repertoires in COVID-19. Study overall: The cDNA or gDNA used as material had been derived from T cells, B-cell-depleted T cells, or PBMCs.

This CDR3 region has 15 residues. The V and J ends lost 4 bases and 3 bases respectively, with 13 bases between them. Germline loops: CDR1 SGHDT, CDR2 YYEEEE. Libraries were prepared by immunoSEQ multiplex PCR; TCRdb keeps only in-frame clonotypes and omits some of them. The table records roughly 480,000 clones, 75% to 90% of them present only once. V gene TRBV5-6 combines with J gene TRBJ2-2, with D perhaps TRBD2 (5 bases). The sequencing sample was made of peripheral blood. The receptor's source is a man younger than 35 with COVID-19, enrolled during active disease. The CDR3 nucleotides are TGTGCCAGCAGCCTGCTCACTAGGGACACCGGGGAGCTGTTTTTT. Translating it yields CASSLLTRDTGELFF.